A single T cell receptor (beta chain) is shown here with its context. The antigen is unknown. The data belong to a study of shared clonotypes between healthy human individuals. Across the whole study: Each donor's CD4 naive and CD4 memory cells filled three plates apiece, CD8 naive two, and CD8 memory one. General study results and limits: It was the non-shared clonotypes that had lower generation probabilities than clonotypes shared by all four donors. Several donors showed sharing of about 4.7% of naive CD4 clonotypes. Clonotype sharing across donors was expected to vary with sequencing depth.

Naive CD8 isolation took CD45RO-negative cells positively selected for CCR7 and excluded terminally differentiated effector memory CD45RA+ cells. Measured with immunoSEQ multiplex PCR; TCRdb has only the in-frame clones, and not every one. Among about 870,000 clones listed, 85% to 95% were seen once. Per the germline V gene, CDR1 is ENHRY and CDR2 is SYGVKD. The CDR3 is 15 residues long. J lost 2 bases, V lost 2 bases, and 4 bases had no gene match. This clonotype originated in a man aged 25-40 years in good health. This chain uses TRBV10-3 with TRBJ1-2, with 8 positions matching TRBD1. Source material: naive CD8+ T cells sorted from blood. CDR3 bases: TGTGCCATCAGTGAGCGGACAGGGTTCAACTATGGCTACACCTTC. Protein: CAISERTGFNYGYTF.